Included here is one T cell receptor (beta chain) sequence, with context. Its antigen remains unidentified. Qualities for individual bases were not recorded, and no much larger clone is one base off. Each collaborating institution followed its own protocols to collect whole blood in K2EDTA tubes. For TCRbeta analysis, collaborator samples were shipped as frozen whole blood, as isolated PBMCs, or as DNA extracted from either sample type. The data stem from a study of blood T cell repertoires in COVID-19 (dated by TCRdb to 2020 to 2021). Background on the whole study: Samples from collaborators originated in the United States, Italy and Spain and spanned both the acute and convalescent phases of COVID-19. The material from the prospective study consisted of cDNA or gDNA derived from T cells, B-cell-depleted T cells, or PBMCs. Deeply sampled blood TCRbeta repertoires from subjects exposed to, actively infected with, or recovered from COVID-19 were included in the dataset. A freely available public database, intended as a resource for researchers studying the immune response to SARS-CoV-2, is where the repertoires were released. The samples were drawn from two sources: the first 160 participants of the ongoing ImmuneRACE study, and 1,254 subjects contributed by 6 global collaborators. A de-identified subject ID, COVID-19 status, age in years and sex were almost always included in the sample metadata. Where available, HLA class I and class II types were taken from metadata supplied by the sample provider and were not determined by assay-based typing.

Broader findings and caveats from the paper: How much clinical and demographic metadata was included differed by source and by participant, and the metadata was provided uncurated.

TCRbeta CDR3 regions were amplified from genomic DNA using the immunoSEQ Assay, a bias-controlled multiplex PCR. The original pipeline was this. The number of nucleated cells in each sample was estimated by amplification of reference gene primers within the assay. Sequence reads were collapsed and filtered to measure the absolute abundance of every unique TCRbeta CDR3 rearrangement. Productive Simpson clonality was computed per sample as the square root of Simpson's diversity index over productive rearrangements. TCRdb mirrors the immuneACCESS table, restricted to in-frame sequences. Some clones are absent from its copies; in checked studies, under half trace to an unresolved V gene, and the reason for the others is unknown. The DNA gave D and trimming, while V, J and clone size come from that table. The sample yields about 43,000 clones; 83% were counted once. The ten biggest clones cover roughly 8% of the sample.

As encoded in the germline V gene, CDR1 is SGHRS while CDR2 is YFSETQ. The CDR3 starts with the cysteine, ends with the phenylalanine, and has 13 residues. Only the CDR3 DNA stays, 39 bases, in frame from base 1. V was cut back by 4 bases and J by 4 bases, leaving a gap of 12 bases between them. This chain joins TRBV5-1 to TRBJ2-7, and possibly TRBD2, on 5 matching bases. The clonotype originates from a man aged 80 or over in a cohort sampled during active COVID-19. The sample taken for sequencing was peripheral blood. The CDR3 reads CASSAASRYEQYF. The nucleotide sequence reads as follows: TGCGCCAGCAGCGCGGCTAGCAGGTACGAGCAGTACTTC.